These T cell receptor beta chains were read from a single sample in a study of T cell responses to AZD1222 COVID-19 vaccine. Measured with immunoSEQ multiplex PCR; TCRdb has only the in-frame clones, and not every one. In the table there are 100,000 to 150,000 clones, roughly 90% of which are singletons. The sequences come from peripheral blood, collected 28 days after the second AZD1222 dose. The receptors originated from an adult who received the AZD1222 COVID-19 vaccine. CDR3s include the opening cysteine and the closing phenylalanine or tryptophan. A D gene is named only where the DNA matches it firmly. Some rows have no size entry. The others give once, few or many, or a class for an expanded clone.

clone_size: -; d_call: -; j_call: TRBJ2-1; v_call: TRBV5-4; cdr3_aa: CASSVSGSSYNEQFF; cdr3_nt: TGTGCCAGCAGCGTAAGCGGAAGCTCCTACAATGAGCAGTTCTTC
clone_size: once; d_call: -; j_call: TRBJ2-1; v_call: TRBV5-1; cdr3_aa: CASSGRSGNEQFF; cdr3_nt: TGCGCCAGCAGCGGGAGATCGGGCAATGAGCAGTTCTTC
clone_size: -; d_call: -; j_call: TRBJ1-3; v_call: TRBV6-1; cdr3_aa: CASSEVGLKGTIYF; cdr3_nt: TGTGCCAGCAGTGAAGTAGGACTCAAAGGGACCATATATTTT
clone_size: once; d_call: TRBD1; j_call: TRBJ1-6; v_call: TRBV30; cdr3_aa: CAWSVGQGNSPLHF; cdr3_nt: TGTGCCTGGAGTGTCGGACAGGGAAATTCACCCCTCCACTTT
clone_size: -; d_call: -; j_call: TRBJ1-2; v_call: TRBV5-6; cdr3_aa: CASSTIIQGLKGYTF; cdr3_nt: TGTGCCAGCAGCACGATAATCCAGGGCCTAAAAGGCTACACCTTC
clone_size: once; d_call: TRBD2; j_call: TRBJ2-1; v_call: TRBV5-1; cdr3_aa: CASSLTSAGSYNEQFF; cdr3_nt: TGCGCCAGCAGCCTTACTAGCGCCGGCTCCTACAATGAGCAGTTCTTC
clone_size: -; d_call: -; j_call: TRBJ1-5; v_call: TRBV20-1; cdr3_aa: CSARDRRAQHF; cdr3_nt: TGCAGTGCTAGGGACCGCCGAGCCCAGCATTTT
clone_size: once; d_call: TRBD2; j_call: TRBJ2-7; v_call: TRBV27; cdr3_aa: CASSLWGGSSYEQYF; cdr3_nt: TGTGCCAGCAGTTTATGGGGCGGGAGCTCCTACGAGCAGTACTTC
clone_size: -; d_call: -; j_call: TRBJ1-2; v_call: TRBV18; cdr3_aa: CASSPGASGNYGYTF; cdr3_nt: TGTGCCAGCTCACCCGGGGCGTCGGGAAACTATGGCTACACCTTC
clone_size: -; d_call: TRBD1; j_call: TRBJ1-3; v_call: TRBV30; cdr3_aa: CAWSIQGRGNTIYF; cdr3_nt: TGTGCCTGGAGTATACAGGGGAGAGGAAACACCATATATTTT
clone_size: -; d_call: -; j_call: TRBJ2-1; v_call: TRBV6-5; cdr3_aa: CASSYGWNEQFF; cdr3_nt: TGTGCCAGCAGTTATGGGTGGAATGAGCAGTTCTTC
clone_size: -; d_call: -; j_call: TRBJ2-5; v_call: TRBV2; cdr3_aa: CASKALETGRETQYF; cdr3_nt: TGTGCCAGCAAGGCCCTGGAAACAGGGAGGGAGACCCAGTACTTC
clone_size: -; d_call: -; j_call: TRBJ1-5; v_call: TRBV18; cdr3_aa: CASSPFDVNQPQHF; cdr3_nt: TGTGCCAGCTCACCGTTCGACGTTAATCAGCCCCAGCATTTT
clone_size: once; d_call: -; j_call: TRBJ1-2; v_call: TRBV28; cdr3_aa: CASTTGGAGVDYGYTF; cdr3_nt: TGTGCCAGCACCACAGGCGGGGCGGGGGTTGACTATGGCTACACCTTC
clone_size: -; d_call: TRBD1; j_call: TRBJ1-4; v_call: TRBV11-3; cdr3_aa: CASSLTPDRAGDNEKLFF; cdr3_nt: TGTGCCAGCAGCTTAACCCCCGACAGGGCGGGGGATAATGAAAAACTGTTTTTT
clone_size: -; d_call: TRBD2; j_call: TRBJ2-7; v_call: TRBV5-1; cdr3_aa: CASRIGTSATYEQYF; cdr3_nt: TGCGCCAGCAGAATCGGGACTAGCGCGACCTACGAGCAGTACTTC
clone_size: -; d_call: -; j_call: TRBJ2-3; v_call: TRBV6-5; cdr3_aa: CASSWLAGRYTDTQYF; cdr3_nt: TGTGCCAGCAGTTGGTTGGCGGGGAGGTACACAGATACGCAGTATTTT
clone_size: -; d_call: -; j_call: TRBJ2-2; v_call: TRBV7-9; cdr3_aa: CASSLGLQGPVGLFF; cdr3_nt: TGTGCCAGCAGCTTAGGCCTACAGGGCCCGGTGGGGCTGTTTTTT
clone_size: -; d_call: -; j_call: TRBJ1-2; v_call: TRBV20-1; cdr3_aa: CSASQGYGYTF; cdr3_nt: TGCAGTGCTAGTCAGGGGTATGGCTACACCTTC
clone_size: many; d_call: TRBD1; j_call: TRBJ1-2; v_call: TRBV6-5; cdr3_aa: CASSQGAYGYTF; cdr3_nt: TGTGCCAGCAGCCAGGGGGCATATGGCTACACCTTC
clone_size: -; d_call: TRBD2; j_call: TRBJ2-3; v_call: TRBV5-5; cdr3_aa: CASSLLAGTADTQYF; cdr3_nt: TGTGCCAGCAGCTTACTAGCGGGAACAGCAGATACGCAGTATTTT
clone_size: once; d_call: -; j_call: TRBJ1-3; v_call: TRBV25-1; cdr3_aa: CASSEYRGFSGNTIYF; cdr3_nt: TGTGCCAGCAGTGAATATCGGGGCTTCTCTGGAAACACCATATATTTT
clone_size: -; d_call: TRBD1; j_call: TRBJ1-1; v_call: TRBV28; cdr3_aa: CASSLTGVAEAFF; cdr3_nt: TGTGCCAGCAGTTTAACAGGGGTCGCTGAAGCTTTCTTT
clone_size: -; d_call: TRBD1; j_call: TRBJ2-2; v_call: TRBV3-1/TRBV3-2; cdr3_aa: CASSSRKTGVDHGELFF; cdr3_nt: TGTGCCAGCAGCTCGCGGAAGACAGGGGTGGATCACGGGGAGCTGTTTTTT
clone_size: -; d_call: TRBD2; j_call: TRBJ2-4; v_call: TRBV11-2; cdr3_aa: CASSPLGGRGIQYF; cdr3_nt: TGTGCCAGCAGCCCTCTGGGCGGGAGGGGCATTCAGTACTTC
clone_size: -; d_call: TRBD1; j_call: TRBJ2-7; v_call: TRBV24-1; cdr3_aa: CATSDKQGAGGYEQYF; cdr3_nt: TGTGCCACCAGTGACAAACAGGGGGCAGGGGGCTACGAGCAGTACTTC
clone_size: -; d_call: -; j_call: TRBJ1-4; v_call: TRBV6-5; cdr3_aa: CASHPGPTNEKLFF; cdr3_nt: TGTGCCAGCCACCCCGGACCGACTAATGAAAAACTGTTTTTT
clone_size: -; d_call: -; j_call: TRBJ1-2; v_call: TRBV30; cdr3_aa: CAWSITGRPYGYTF; cdr3_nt: TGTGCCTGGAGTATAACAGGGAGACCCTATGGCTACACCTTC
clone_size: -; d_call: -; j_call: TRBJ1-2; v_call: TRBV11-2; cdr3_aa: CASSLDPAALYGYTF; cdr3_nt: TGTGCCAGCAGCTTAGATCCCGCAGCGCTCTATGGCTACACCTTC
clone_size: -; d_call: TRBD2; j_call: TRBJ2-3; v_call: TRBV18; cdr3_aa: CASSPAASGGRSTDTQYF; cdr3_nt: TGTGCCAGCTCACCAGCGGCTAGCGGGGGGAGAAGCACAGATACGCAGTATTTT
clone_size: once; d_call: TRBD2; j_call: TRBJ2-3; v_call: TRBV5-1; cdr3_aa: CASSVGTSGSWGTDTQYF; cdr3_nt: TGCGCCAGCAGCGTAGGGACTAGCGGGAGTTGGGGCACAGATACGCAGTATTTT
clone_size: -; d_call: -; j_call: TRBJ2-2; v_call: TRBV4-1; cdr3_aa: CASSLLFAGELFF; cdr3_nt: TGCGCCAGCAGCCTTCTTTTTGCCGGGGAGCTGTTTTTT
clone_size: once; d_call: -; j_call: TRBJ1-5; v_call: TRBV19; cdr3_aa: CASSIEGSQPQHF; cdr3_nt: TGTGCCAGTAGTATAGAGGGAAGTCAGCCCCAGCATTTT
clone_size: -; d_call: -; j_call: TRBJ2-7; v_call: TRBV27; cdr3_aa: CASSYRGGGEQYF; cdr3_nt: TGTGCCAGCAGTTACCGCGGAGGGGGGGAGCAGTACTTC
clone_size: -; d_call: -; j_call: TRBJ1-1; v_call: TRBV11-3; cdr3_aa: CASSLEEGTEAFF; cdr3_nt: TGTGCCAGCAGCTTAGAAGAGGGGACTGAAGCTTTCTTT
clone_size: -; d_call: -; j_call: TRBJ1-1; v_call: TRBV6-4; cdr3_aa: CASSLEGRGTEAFF; cdr3_nt: TGTGCCAGCAGCCTGGAAGGCCGGGGCACTGAAGCTTTCTTT
clone_size: -; d_call: -; j_call: TRBJ1-1; v_call: TRBV5-4; cdr3_aa: CASSVGGGGSWTEAFF; cdr3_nt: TGTGCCAGCAGCGTGGGAGGGGGGGGAAGTTGGACTGAAGCTTTCTTT
clone_size: -; d_call: -; j_call: TRBJ2-1; v_call: TRBV19; cdr3_aa: CASSIRATYNEQFF; cdr3_nt: TGTGCCAGTAGTATTCGTGCAACCTACAATGAGCAGTTCTTC
clone_size: -; d_call: -; j_call: TRBJ1-1; v_call: TRBV2; cdr3_aa: CAVPHSDTEAFF; cdr3_nt: TGTGCCGTCCCCCATTCGGACACTGAAGCTTTCTTT
clone_size: -; d_call: -; j_call: TRBJ2-2; v_call: TRBV4-2; cdr3_aa: CASSHARVDTGELFF; cdr3_nt: TGTGCCAGCAGCCACGCTCGGGTAGACACCGGGGAGCTGTTTTTT
clone_size: -; d_call: -; j_call: TRBJ2-1; v_call: TRBV10-3; cdr3_aa: CAISESMSSYNEQFF; cdr3_nt: TGTGCCATCAGTGAGTCAATGAGCTCCTACAATGAGCAGTTCTTC